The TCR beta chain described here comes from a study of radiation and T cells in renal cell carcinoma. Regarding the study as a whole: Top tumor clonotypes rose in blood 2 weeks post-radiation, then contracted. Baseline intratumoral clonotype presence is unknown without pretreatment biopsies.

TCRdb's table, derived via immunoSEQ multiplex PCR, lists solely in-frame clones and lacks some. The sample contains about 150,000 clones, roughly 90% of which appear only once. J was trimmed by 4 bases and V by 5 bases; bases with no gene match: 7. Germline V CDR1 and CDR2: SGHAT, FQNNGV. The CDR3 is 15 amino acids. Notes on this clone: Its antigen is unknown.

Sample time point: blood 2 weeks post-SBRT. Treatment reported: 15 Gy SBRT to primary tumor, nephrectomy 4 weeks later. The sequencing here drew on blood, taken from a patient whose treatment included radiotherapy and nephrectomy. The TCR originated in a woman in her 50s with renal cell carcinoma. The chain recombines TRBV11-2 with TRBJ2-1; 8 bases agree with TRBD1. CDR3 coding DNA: TGTGCCAGCAGCCCCGGGACAGGACCGTACAATGAGCAGTTCTTC. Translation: CASSPGTGPYNEQFF.